This T cell receptor beta chain is drawn from a study of vaccination and CD4 T cells after COVID-19. Looking at the study overall: In the convalescent cohort, there were six males and four females, two of them Hispanic. Control cultures were given a CEFX pool, an HIV-1 Nef pool, or no peptide.

With respect to this clonotype: Its specificity is not known.

V was trimmed by 4 bases and J by 0 bases, leaving 12 bases between them. Per the germline V gene, CDR1 is ENHRY and CDR2 is SYGVKD. This CDR3 spans 15 amino acids. The Oncomine TCR Beta short-read assay sequenced DNA from cultured CD4+ T cells. Each CDR3 protein is one row after TCRdb ran MiXCR on the PCR reads. Among some 15,000 distinct CDR3 sequences listed, 26% were seen once. Study-level points and caveats: The median number of SARS-CoV-2-reactive clonotypes increased from roughly 22 to 38, a change that did not reach significance. The authors studied relatively few convalescent patients and analyzed no early post-infection timepoints.

Treatment in this sample: approximately 11-day PBMC culture with coronavirus spike peptide pools or control peptides (ViraFEST assay). V and J are TRBV10-3 and TRBJ1-1; tentative D call: TRBD1 (6 bases). This TCR came from a human donor with COVID-19. The sequencing sample was made of cultured CD4+ T cells from blood. The CDR3 loop is CAISVGGQLNTEAFF. In DNA form, the CDR3 reads TGTGCCATCAGTGTAGGAGGACAGCTGAACACTGAAGCTTTCTTT.